This TCR beta chain was captured by sequencing in a study of blood T cell repertoires in COVID-19. Germline V gene lookup returns CDR1 KGHDR and CDR2 SFDVKD. The CDR3 loop spans 15 amino acids. Trimming removed 4 bases from V and 5 bases from J; junction bases left unmatched: 8. Categorization into cohorts depended on clinical history that participants reported. As processed by the authors: Estimation of nucleated cell counts was performed using reference gene primer amplification. Assay: immunoSEQ multiplex PCR; the TCRdb copy retains only in-frame clones and omits some. From that table come the V and J calls and clone size; the DNA was used to work out D and trimming. The sample holds roughly 330,000 clones, around 87% seen once.

The sequence was obtained from a woman aged 30 to 39 who had recovered from COVID-19. The material sequenced was PBMCs or T cells enriched from blood (not recorded which). This chain connects TRBV24-1 to TRBJ2-3, with 7 bases fitting TRBD1. CDR3 amino acids: CATSDSDRAVDTQYF. The CDR3 coding sequence is TGTGCCACCAGTGACTCCGACAGGGCGGTAGATACGCAGTATTTT.